One TCR beta chain is described in this entry. The sample originates from a study of blood T cell repertoires in COVID-19. V was shortened by 0 bases and J by 1 base, with 14 bases between the two germline ends. The germline V gene has CDR1 SGDLS and CDR2 YYNGEE. The CDR3 totals 17 residues. Assay used: immunoSEQ multiplex PCR; TCRdb lists only in-frame clones, some missing. The sample has about 350,000 clones; approximately 91% are singletons. Residents of approximately 25 US areas, aged about 18 to 95 years, made up the participants. The sample consisted of PBMCs or T cells enriched from blood (not recorded which). The receptor was isolated from a woman between 25 and 40 years old who had been exposed to COVID-19. V is TRBV9 and J is TRBJ2-4; maybe TRBD1 (6 bases). CDR3 region: CASSVGAGVRAKNIQYF. The CDR3 region has the DNA TGTGCCAGCAGCGTAGGGGCAGGGGTTAGGGCCAAAAACATTCAGTACTTC.